This T cell receptor beta chain emerged from a study of T cell responses to AZD1222 COVID-19 vaccine. Findings and limits, study-wide: Within unmutated variant regions lay the reported targets of nearly half of spike-specific TCRs. White British people made up most donors, females outnumbered males, and clonal diversity was possibly underestimated.

Trimming cost V 8 bases and J 1 base, with 10 bases left between them. The CDR3 loop spans 13 amino acids. Germline-derived CDR1 and CDR2 are MNHNY and SVGAGI (reference sequence). Assay: immunoSEQ multiplex PCR; the TCRdb copy retains only in-frame clones and omits some. Of about 93,000 clones listed, 75% to 90% are singletons. In regard to this clone: As yet, its antigen is unknown.

Second doses that came at about 4 or about 12 weeks were put together. This TCR came from an adult who received the AZD1222 COVID-19 vaccine. The chain joins TRBV6-6 to TRBJ2-3; TRBD1 might be the D (6 bases). Sequencing was performed on peripheral blood, taken 28 days after the second AZD1222 dose. Written as DNA, the CDR3 is TGTGCCAGCGTTAACAGGGGCACAGATACGCAGTATTTT. This codes for CASVNRGTDTQYF.